These T cell receptor beta chains were read from a single sample in a study of T cell responses to AZD1222 COVID-19 vaccine. Measured with immunoSEQ multiplex PCR; TCRdb has only the in-frame clones, and not every one. The table has about 140,000 clones, roughly 93% seen once; the top ten hold 0.85% to 0.95%. The sample in question was peripheral blood, obtained on day 0 of MenACWY control vaccination. The origin of the receptors is an adult in good health. Both conserved end residues are part of each CDR3. The D gene is left open where the match is weak. Where a row states a size, it is once, few, many or the class of an expanded clone; other rows omit it.

clone size	V gene	D gene	J gene	CDR3 protein	CDR3 DNA
.	TRBV4-3	.	TRBJ1-1	CASSARGGGEAFF	TGCGCCAGCAGCGCTCGGGGGGGCGGTGAAGCTTTCTTT
.	TRBV5-1	.	TRBJ2-7	CASSSAGFYEQYF	TGCGCCAGCAGCTCGGCAGGGTTCTACGAGCAGTACTTC
.	TRBV5-1	TRBD1	TRBJ1-5	CASSAGQGIEPQHF	TGCGCCAGCAGCGCGGGACAGGGGATAGAGCCCCAGCATTTT
.	TRBV5-4	.	TRBJ2-7	CASSLEGTSYEQYF	TGTGCCAGCAGCTTGGAGGGGACCTCCTACGAGCAGTACTTC
.	TRBV6-2/TRBV6-3	.	TRBJ2-7	CASSQPGVHEQYF	TGTGCCAGCAGTCAACCGGGGGTTCACGAGCAGTACTTC
.	TRBV7-9	.	TRBJ2-1	CASSLTGTGYSYNEQFF	TGTGCCAGCAGCTTAACGGGCACAGGGTATTCCTACAATGAGCAGTTCTTC
.	TRBV4-1	TRBD1	TRBJ1-5	CASSPTYDRDPSNQPQHF	TGCGCCAGCAGCCCCACCTATGACAGGGACCCTAGCAATCAGCCCCAGCATTTT
.	TRBV12-3/TRBV12-4	.	TRBJ2-7	CASSSTGDYEQYF	TGTGCCAGCAGTTCAACAGGAGACTACGAGCAGTACTTC
once	TRBV18	TRBD2	TRBJ2-5	CASSPLAGGYQETQYF	TGTGCCAGCTCACCCCTAGCGGGGGGGTACCAAGAGACCCAGTACTTC
.	TRBV2	TRBD1	TRBJ1-2	CASSGVQGGYGYTF	TGTGCCAGCAGTGGTGTGCAGGGGGGATATGGCTACACCTTC
.	TRBV9	.	TRBJ1-3	CASSVGTVLSGNTIYF	TGTGCCAGCAGCGTAGGGACAGTTCTCTCTGGAAACACCATATATTTT
.	TRBV28	TRBD2	TRBJ2-5	CASSPQTGLAVQETQYF	TGTGCCAGCAGTCCACAAACCGGACTAGCGGTACAAGAGACCCAGTACTTC
.	TRBV19	TRBD1	TRBJ1-1	CASSIDRAYEAFF	TGTGCCAGTAGTATTGACAGGGCCTATGAAGCTTTCTTT
.	TRBV7-3	.	TRBJ1-1	CASSAGQSTEAFF	TGTGCCAGCAGCGCAGGACAGAGTACTGAAGCTTTCTTT
.	TRBV11-1	.	TRBJ1-1	CASSLEQADEAFF	TGTGCCAGCAGCTTAGAACAGGCTGATGAAGCTTTCTTT
.	TRBV11-2	TRBD1	TRBJ1-5	CASSLEQGPNQPQHF	TGTGCCAGCAGCTTGGAACAGGGGCCCAATCAGCCCCAGCATTTT
.	TRBV5-1	TRBD1	TRBJ1-4	CASSLAQGGEKLFF	TGCGCCAGCAGCTTGGCACAGGGGGGCGAAAAACTGTTTTTT
.	TRBV6-2/TRBV6-3	TRBD1	TRBJ2-2	CASSSVRGRTGELFF	TGTGCCAGCAGCTCTGTAAGGGGGCGAACCGGGGAGCTGTTTTTT
.	TRBV5-4	.	TRBJ1-1	CASSLGTTGTEAFF	TGTGCCAGCAGCCTAGGGACAACCGGCACTGAAGCTTTCTTT
once	TRBV7-9	.	TRBJ2-5	CASSFRRGGETQYF	TGTGCCAGCAGCTTCCGGAGAGGGGGAGAGACCCAGTACTTC
.	TRBV18	.	TRBJ1-4	CASSPPSTEKLFF	TGTGCCAGCTCACCACCGAGCACAGAAAAACTGTTTTTT
.	TRBV11-2	.	TRBJ1-1	CASSTGTASRAFF	TGTGCCAGCAGCACCGGGACCGCTTCTCGCGCTTTCTTT
.	TRBV18	.	TRBJ1-2	CASSPVELHYGYTF	TGTGCCAGCTCACCAGTAGAGCTTCACTATGGCTACACCTTC
.	TRBV7-2	.	TRBJ1-2	CASSLAAYGYTF	TGTGCCAGCAGCCTCGCGGCGTATGGCTACACCTTC
once	TRBV6-5	TRBD1	TRBJ1-1	CASRTGGGTEAFF	TGTGCCAGCAGGACAGGGGGAGGCACTGAAGCTTTCTTT
.	TRBV28	.	TRBJ1-6	CASSYLTRPYNSPLHF	TGTGCCAGCAGTTACCTGACCCGCCCCTATAATTCACCCCTCCACTTT
.	TRBV14	.	TRBJ1-3	CASSQLKNSGNTIYF	TGTGCCAGCAGCCAACTCAAGAACTCTGGAAACACCATATATTTT
.	TRBV7-9	TRBD1	TRBJ2-7	CASSLGQGGEQYF	TGTGCCAGCAGCTTAGGACAGGGCGGCGAGCAGTACTTC
.	TRBV11-3	.	TRBJ2-1	CASSLSPREYNEQFF	TGTGCCAGCAGCTTATCCCCCAGGGAATACAATGAGCAGTTCTTC
.	TRBV6-2/TRBV6-3	.	TRBJ2-7	CASSQRTGTTYEQYF	TGTGCCAGCAGCCAGAGGACAGGGACTACCTACGAGCAGTACTTC
once	TRBV19	TRBD1	TRBJ1-1	CASSDRDGDTEAFF	TGTGCCAGTAGTGACAGGGATGGGGACACTGAAGCTTTCTTT
.	TRBV6-1	.	TRBJ1-6	CASSDIRGAPPNSPLHF	TGTGCCAGCAGTGATATCAGGGGCGCCCCGCCTAATTCACCCCTCCACTTT
once	TRBV2	.	TRBJ1-4	CASSAVSILATNEKLFF	TGTGCCAGCAGTGCCGTATCCATTCTAGCAACTAATGAAAAACTGTTTTTT
.	TRBV28	.	TRBJ1-2	CASSLPQEIGYTF	TGTGCCAGCAGTCTCCCGCAGGAGATTGGCTACACCTTC
.	TRBV7-2	.	TRBJ1-1	CASSRNRETEAFF	TGTGCCAGCAGCAGAAACAGGGAAACTGAAGCTTTCTTT
.	TRBV27	.	TRBJ2-1	CASSTPGPNYNEQFF	TGTGCCAGCAGCACGCCGGGACCGAATTACAATGAGCAGTTCTTC
.	TRBV19	.	TRBJ1-4	CASSLTDTNEKLFF	TGTGCCAGTAGTCTCACGGATACTAATGAAAAACTGTTTTTT
.	TRBV18	.	TRBJ1-1	CASSPLGDGGTEAFF	TGTGCCAGCTCACCCCTGGGGGATGGTGGCACTGAAGCTTTCTTT
.	TRBV7-9	.	TRBJ1-1	CASTSTGKATEAFF	TGTGCCAGCACCTCCACTGGAAAGGCCACTGAAGCTTTCTTT
.	TRBV10-3	.	TRBJ2-7	CATSGDTSYEQYF	TGTGCCACCTCCGGGGACACTTCCTACGAGCAGTACTTC
.	TRBV28	TRBD1	TRBJ1-2	CASTSPGKGADYGYTF	TGTGCCAGCACCTCTCCGGGAAAGGGGGCGGACTATGGCTACACCTTC
.	TRBV2	TRBD1	TRBJ1-5	CASQGDSHQPQHF	TGTGCCAGCCAAGGGGACAGTCATCAGCCCCAGCATTTT
.	TRBV4-2	.	TRBJ1-2	CASSQERARTYGYTF	TGTGCCAGCAGCCAAGAGAGGGCACGGACCTATGGCTACACCTTC
.	TRBV11-2	TRBD1	TRBJ1-2	CASTPTGAGGYTF	TGTGCCAGCACCCCCACAGGGGCGGGTGGCTACACCTTC
.	TRBV27	.	TRBJ2-4	CASSSLAKNIQYF	TGTGCCAGCAGCAGTCTAGCCAAAAACATTCAGTACTTC
.	TRBV12-3/TRBV12-4	.	TRBJ1-5	CASSPGEDQPQHF	TGTGCCAGCAGTCCCGGGGAGGACCAGCCCCAGCATTTT